The 9 T cell receptor beta chains in this list originate from one sample, sequenced in a study of untreated major depressive disorder. TCRdb keeps only in-frame clones here, not all; method: immunoSEQ multiplex PCR. The sample has about 20,000 clones; about 89% are singletons. Sequencing input: CD4+ T cells from PBMCs. The source of these receptors is a woman in her 30s in good health.

V gene TRBV19 combines with J gene TRBJ2-5; TRBD1 matches 8 bases. Germline V gene data show CDR1 as LNHDA and CDR2 as SQIVND (reference sequence). The CDR3 is made up of 13 amino acids. With 9 bases clipped from V and 5 bases from J, the junction kept 8 bases outside the gene matches. The CDR3 region has the DNA TGTGCCAGCACCAGGGGGCTAGGGGAGACCCAGTACTTC. It is translated as CASTRGLGETQYF.

V usage is TRBV5-8 and J usage is TRBJ1-1; TRBD1 might be the D (5 bases). V lost 0 bases and J lost 3, with 9 bases in between. This CDR3 has 14 residues. Germline assignment: CDR1 SGHTS and CDR2 YDEGEE. The chain's CDR3 is CASSLVRDDTEAFF. CDR3 sequence (DNA): TGTGCCAGCAGCTTGGTTCGGGACGACACTGAAGCTTTCTTT.

The chain uses TRBV5-6 and TRBJ2-7, with TRBD2 identical over 9 bases. This CDR3 has 16 residues. Germline CDR1 reads SGHDT; CDR2 reads YYEEEE. With V trimmed by 2 bases and J by 7 bases, 13 bases remained unmatched. The DNA for the CDR3 is TGTGCCAGCAGCTTAAGCGGGGGGCCCCTTCCTTATGAGCAGTACTTC. It yields the protein CASSLSGGPLPYEQYF.

The rearrangement links TRBV29-1 to TRBJ1-2; D is possibly TRBD1 (5 bases). The CDR3 is 15 residues long. The V gene's germline CDR1 is SQVTM and CDR2 ANQGSEA. Trimming took 8 bases from V and 1 from J, leaving 20 bases between them. The CDR3: CSTLTRERGNYGYTF. DNA of the CDR3: TGCAGCACCCTGACCAGGGAGAGGGGTAACTATGGCTACACCTTC.

The chain links TRBV11-2 to TRBJ2-3; TRBD2 agrees at 10 bases. This CDR3 comprises 16 residues. Germline V gene sequence: CDR1 SGHAT, CDR2 FQNNGV. The ends lost 5 bases at V and 4 bases at J; junction bases unmatched: 9. As DNA, the CDR3 is TGTGCCAGCAGCAAAAGCGGGGGGGCCTTCCCAGATACGCAGTATTTT. Amino acid sequence: CASSKSGGAFPDTQYF.

This clone was observed a single time. CDR3 residues: CASSIIGGSGNQPQHF. The CDR3, as DNA: TGTGCCAGTAGTATTATTGGGGGCTCCGGCAATCAGCCCCAGCATTTT. This chain connects TRBV19 to TRBJ1-5; D perhaps matches TRBD1 (6 bases). Germline CDR1 is LNHDA and CDR2 is SQIVND (reference sequence). V was clipped by 3 bases and J by 2 bases, with 14 bases between them. This CDR3 comprises 16 residues.

The chain is built from TRBV30 and TRBJ1-6; no definite D call. The germline V gene encodes CDR1 GTSNPN and CDR2 SVGIG (reference sequence). The CDR3 spans 13 residues. Between the trimmed V and J ends, which lost 3 bases and 5 bases, there was a span of 8 bases. CDR3 sequence reads: CAWRRADNSPLHF. The DNA of the CDR3 is TGTGCCTGGAGGAGGGCTGATAATTCACCCCTCCACTTT.

In its sample, this clone was seen once. The junction shows a germline mismatch at one end, possibly a read error. The CDR3 DNA reads TGTGCTAGCAGCTTATTGGATGGGAACACCGGGGAGCTGTTTTTT. Amino acid sequence: CASSLLDGNTGELFF. The V and J genes are TRBV7-7 and TRBJ2-2; D gene ambiguous. Germline V gene lookup returns CDR1 SSHAT and CDR2 FNYEAQ (reference sequence). This CDR3 region has 15 residues.

CDR3 nucleotide sequence: TGTGCCAGCAGTTACGAGGGTGTCGGCACAGATACGCAGTATTTT. This sequence encodes CASSYEGVGTDTQYF. The V call is TRBV6-5, the J call TRBJ2-3; weak D call: TRBD2 (5 bases). V lost 2 bases to trimming and J lost 1 base, with 10 bases between them. Germline CDR1 is MNHEY and CDR2 is SVGAGI. The length of the CDR3 is 15 residues.